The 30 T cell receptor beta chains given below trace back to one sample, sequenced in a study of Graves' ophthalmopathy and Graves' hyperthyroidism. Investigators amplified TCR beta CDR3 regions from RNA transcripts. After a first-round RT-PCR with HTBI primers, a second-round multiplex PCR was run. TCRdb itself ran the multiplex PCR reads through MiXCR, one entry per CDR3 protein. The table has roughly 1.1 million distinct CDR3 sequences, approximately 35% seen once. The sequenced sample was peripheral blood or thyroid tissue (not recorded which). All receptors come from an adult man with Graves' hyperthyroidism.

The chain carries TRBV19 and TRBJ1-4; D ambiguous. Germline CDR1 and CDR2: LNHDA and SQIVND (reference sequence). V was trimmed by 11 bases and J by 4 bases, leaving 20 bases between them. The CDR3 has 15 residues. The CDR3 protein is CAWNPSRGHNEKLFF. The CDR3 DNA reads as TGTGCCTGGAACCCCTCCAGAGGCCATAATGAAAAACTGTTTTTT.

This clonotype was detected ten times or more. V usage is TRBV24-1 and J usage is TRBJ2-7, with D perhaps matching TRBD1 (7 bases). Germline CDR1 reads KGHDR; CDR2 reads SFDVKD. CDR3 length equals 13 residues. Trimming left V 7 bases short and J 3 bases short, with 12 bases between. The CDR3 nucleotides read TGTGCCACCAGCGGGAGACAGGGCTACGAGCAGTACTTC. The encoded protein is CATSGRQGYEQYF.

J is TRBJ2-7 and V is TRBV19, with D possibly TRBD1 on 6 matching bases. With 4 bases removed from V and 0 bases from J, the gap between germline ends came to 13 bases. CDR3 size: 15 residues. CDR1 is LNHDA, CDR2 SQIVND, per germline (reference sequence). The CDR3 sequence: CASSTCDRSSYEQYF. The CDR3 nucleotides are TGTGCCAGTAGTACTTGCGACAGGAGCTCCTACGAGCAGTACTTC.

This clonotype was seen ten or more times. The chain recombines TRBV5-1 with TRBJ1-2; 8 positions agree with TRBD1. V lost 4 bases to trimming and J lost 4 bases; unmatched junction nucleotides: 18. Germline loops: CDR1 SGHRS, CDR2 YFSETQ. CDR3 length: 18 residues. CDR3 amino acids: CASSPTDSAGGQVYGYTF. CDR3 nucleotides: TGCGCCAGCAGCCCTACCGACTCGGCAGGGGGCCAAGTCTATGGCTACACCTTC.

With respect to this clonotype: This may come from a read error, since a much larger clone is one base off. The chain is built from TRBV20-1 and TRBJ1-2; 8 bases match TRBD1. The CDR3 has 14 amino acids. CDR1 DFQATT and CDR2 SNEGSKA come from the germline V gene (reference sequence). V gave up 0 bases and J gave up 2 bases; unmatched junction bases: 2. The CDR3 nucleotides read TGCAGTGCTAGAGAGACAGGGGAAAACTATGGCTACACCTTC. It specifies CSARETGENYGYTF.

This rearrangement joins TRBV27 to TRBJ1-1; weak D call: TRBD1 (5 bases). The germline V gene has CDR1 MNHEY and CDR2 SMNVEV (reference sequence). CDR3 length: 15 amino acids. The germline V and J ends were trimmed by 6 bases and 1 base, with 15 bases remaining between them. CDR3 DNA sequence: TGTGCCAGCAGCCCGGGGGGGAAAAGGAACACTGAAGCTTTCTTT. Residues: CASSPGGKRNTEAFF.

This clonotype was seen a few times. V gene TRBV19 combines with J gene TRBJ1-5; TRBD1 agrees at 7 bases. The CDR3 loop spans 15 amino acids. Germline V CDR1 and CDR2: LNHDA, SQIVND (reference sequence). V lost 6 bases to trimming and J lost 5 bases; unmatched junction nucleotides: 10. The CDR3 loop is CASRPGQRGHQPQHF. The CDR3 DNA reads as TGTGCCAGTAGACCGGGACAGAGGGGGCATCAGCCCCAGCATTTT. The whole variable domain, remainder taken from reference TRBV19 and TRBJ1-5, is DGGITQSPKYLFRKEGQNVTLSCEQNLNHDAMYWYRQDPGQGLRLIYYSQIVNDFQKGDIAEGYSVSREKKESFPLTVTSAQKNPTAFYLCASRPGQRGHQPQHFGDGTRLSIL.

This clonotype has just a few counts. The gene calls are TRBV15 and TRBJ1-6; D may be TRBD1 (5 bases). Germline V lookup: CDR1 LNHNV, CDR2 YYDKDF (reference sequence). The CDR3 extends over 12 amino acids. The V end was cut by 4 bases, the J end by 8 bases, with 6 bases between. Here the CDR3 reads CATSNRYSPLHF. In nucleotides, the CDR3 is TGTGCCACCAGCAACAGGTATTCACCCCTCCACTTT.

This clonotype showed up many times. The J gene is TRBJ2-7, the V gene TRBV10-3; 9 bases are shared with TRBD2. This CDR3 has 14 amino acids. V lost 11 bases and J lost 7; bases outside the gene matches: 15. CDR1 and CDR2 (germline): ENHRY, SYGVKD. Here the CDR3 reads CASLSAGGPREQYF. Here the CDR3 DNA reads TGTGCCTCCCTCTCTGCGGGAGGGCCGAGGGAGCAGTACTTC.

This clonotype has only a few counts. The CDR3 DNA reads TGCAGTGCTACCCCGGGCAGGGGTGGTCAGCCCCAGCATTTT. As protein: CSATPGRGGQPQHF. V gene TRBV20-1 combines with J gene TRBJ1-5; possibly TRBD1 for D (6 bases). Germline V gives CDR1 DFQATT, CDR2 SNEGSKA (reference sequence). CDR3 length: 14 residues. Trimming removed 4 bases from V and 6 bases from J, with 16 bases in between.

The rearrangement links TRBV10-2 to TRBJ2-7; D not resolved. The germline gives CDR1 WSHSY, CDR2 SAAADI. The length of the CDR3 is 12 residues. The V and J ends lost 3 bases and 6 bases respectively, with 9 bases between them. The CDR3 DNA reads TGCGCCAGCAGTGATTTGCCGGGCGAGCAGTACTTC. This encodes CASSDLPGEQYF.

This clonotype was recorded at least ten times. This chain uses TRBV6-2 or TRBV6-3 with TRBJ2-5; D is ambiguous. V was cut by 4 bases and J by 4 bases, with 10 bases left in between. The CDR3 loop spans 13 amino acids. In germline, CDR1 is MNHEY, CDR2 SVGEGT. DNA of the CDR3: TGTGCCAGCAGTTCCCACGGGCGAGAGACCCAGTACTTC. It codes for CASSSHGRETQYF.

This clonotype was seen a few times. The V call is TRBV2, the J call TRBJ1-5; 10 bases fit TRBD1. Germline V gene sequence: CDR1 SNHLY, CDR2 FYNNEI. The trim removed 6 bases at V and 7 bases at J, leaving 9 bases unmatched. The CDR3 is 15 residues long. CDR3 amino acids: CASRDGTGEVQPQHF. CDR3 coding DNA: TGTGCCAGCAGAGATGGGACAGGGGAAGTGCAGCCCCAGCATTTT. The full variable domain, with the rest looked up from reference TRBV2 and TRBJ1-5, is EPEVTQTPSHQVTQMGQEVILRCVPISNHLYFYWYRQILGQKVEFLVSFYNNEISEKSEIFDDQFSVERPDGSNFTLKIRSTKLEDSAMYFCASRDGTGEVQPQHFGDGTRLSIL.

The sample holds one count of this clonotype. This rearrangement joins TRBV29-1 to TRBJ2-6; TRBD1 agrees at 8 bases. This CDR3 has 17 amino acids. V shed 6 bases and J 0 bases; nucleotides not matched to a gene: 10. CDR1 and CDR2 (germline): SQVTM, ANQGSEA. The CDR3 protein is CSVRRDRTRSGANVLTF. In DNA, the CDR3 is TGCAGCGTGCGCCGGGACAGGACCCGCTCTGGGGCCAACGTCCTGACTTTC.

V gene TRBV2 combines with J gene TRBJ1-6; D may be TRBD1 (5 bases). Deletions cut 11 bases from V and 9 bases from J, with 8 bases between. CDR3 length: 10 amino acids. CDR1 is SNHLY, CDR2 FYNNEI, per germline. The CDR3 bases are TGTGCCGGGGGAAGTTCACCCCTCCACTTT. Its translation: CAGGSSPLHF.

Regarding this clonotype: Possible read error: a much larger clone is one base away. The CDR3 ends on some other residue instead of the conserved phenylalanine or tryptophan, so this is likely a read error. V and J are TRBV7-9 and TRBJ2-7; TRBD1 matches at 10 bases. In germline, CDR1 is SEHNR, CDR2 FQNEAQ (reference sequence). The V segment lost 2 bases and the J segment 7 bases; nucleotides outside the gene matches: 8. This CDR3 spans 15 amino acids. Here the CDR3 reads CASSLRRQGAGEQYL. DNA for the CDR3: TGTGCCAGCAGCTTACGGAGACAGGGGGCGGGGGAGCAGTACCTC.

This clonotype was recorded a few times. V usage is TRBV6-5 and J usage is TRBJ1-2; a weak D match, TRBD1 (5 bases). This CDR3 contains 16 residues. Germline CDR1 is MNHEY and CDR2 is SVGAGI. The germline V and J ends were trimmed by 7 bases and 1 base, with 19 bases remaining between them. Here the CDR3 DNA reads TGTGCCAGCACTCCGGGACGCCCCGGGGGTAACTATGGCTACACCTTC. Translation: CASTPGRPGGNYGYTF.

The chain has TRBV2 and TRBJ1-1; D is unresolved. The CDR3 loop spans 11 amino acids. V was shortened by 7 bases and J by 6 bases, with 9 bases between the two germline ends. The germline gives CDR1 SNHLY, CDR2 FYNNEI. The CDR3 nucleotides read TGTGCCAGCATACGAGGAGCTGAAGCTTTCTTT. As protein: CASIRGAEAFF.

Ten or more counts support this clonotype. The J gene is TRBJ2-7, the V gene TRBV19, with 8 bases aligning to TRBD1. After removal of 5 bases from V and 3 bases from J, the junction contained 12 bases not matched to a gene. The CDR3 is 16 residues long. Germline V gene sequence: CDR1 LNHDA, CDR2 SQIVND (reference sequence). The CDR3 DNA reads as TGTGCCAGTAGTCAACCGGGGACAGGTCTTGGCTACGAGCAGTACTTC. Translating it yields CASSQPGTGLGYEQYF. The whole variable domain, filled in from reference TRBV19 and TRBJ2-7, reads DGGITQSPKYLFRKEGQNVTLSCEQNLNHDAMYWYRQDPGQGLRLIYYSQIVNDFQKGDIAEGYSVSREKKESFPLTVTSAQKNPTAFYLCASSQPGTGLGYEQYFGPGTRLTVT.

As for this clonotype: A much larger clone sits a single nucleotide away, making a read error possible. The CDR3 nucleotides are TGTGCCATCAGTGAATCAGGGAGCGACGAGCAGTACTTC. Protein sequence: CAISESGSDEQYF. The chain employs TRBV10-3 and TRBJ2-7; D tentatively fits TRBD1 or TRBD2 (5 bases each). Germline V gives CDR1 ENHRY, CDR2 SYGVKD. Trimming removed 3 bases at V and 5 bases at J, with 11 bases between. CDR3 length: 13 residues.

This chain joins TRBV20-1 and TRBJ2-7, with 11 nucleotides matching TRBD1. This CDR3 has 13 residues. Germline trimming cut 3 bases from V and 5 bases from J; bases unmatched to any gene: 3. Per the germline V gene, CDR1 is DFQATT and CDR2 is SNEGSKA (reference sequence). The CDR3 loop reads CSARGQGVDEQYF. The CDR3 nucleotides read TGCAGTGCTAGGGGACAGGGGGTGGACGAGCAGTACTTC.

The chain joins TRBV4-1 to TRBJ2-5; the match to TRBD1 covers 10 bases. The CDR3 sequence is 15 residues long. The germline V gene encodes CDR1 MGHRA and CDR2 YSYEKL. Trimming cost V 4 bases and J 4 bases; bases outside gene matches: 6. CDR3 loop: CASSRPDRGGETQYF. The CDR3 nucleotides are TGCGCCAGCAGCCGCCCGGACAGGGGGGGAGAGACCCAGTACTTC.

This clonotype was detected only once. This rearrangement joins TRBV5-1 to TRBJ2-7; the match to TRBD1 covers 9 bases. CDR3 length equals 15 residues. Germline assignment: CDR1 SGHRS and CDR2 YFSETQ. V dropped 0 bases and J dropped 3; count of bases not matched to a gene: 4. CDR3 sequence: CASSLAMGQGYEQYF. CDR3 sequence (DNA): TGCGCCAGCAGCTTGGCCATGGGACAGGGCTACGAGCAGTACTTC. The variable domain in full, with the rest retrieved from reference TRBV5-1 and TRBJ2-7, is KAGVTQTPRYLIKTRGQQVTLSCSPISGHRSVSWYQQTPGQGLQFLFEYFSETQRNKGNFPGRFSGRQFSNSRSEMNVSTLELGDSALYLCASSLAMGQGYEQYFGPGTRLTVT.

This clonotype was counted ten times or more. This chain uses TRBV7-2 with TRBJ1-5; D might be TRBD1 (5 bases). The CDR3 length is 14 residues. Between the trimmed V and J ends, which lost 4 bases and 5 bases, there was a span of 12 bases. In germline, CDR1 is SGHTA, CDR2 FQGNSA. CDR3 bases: TGTGCCAGCAGCTGGTCCGGGGGGGATCAGCCCCAGCATTTT. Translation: CASSWSGGDQPQHF.

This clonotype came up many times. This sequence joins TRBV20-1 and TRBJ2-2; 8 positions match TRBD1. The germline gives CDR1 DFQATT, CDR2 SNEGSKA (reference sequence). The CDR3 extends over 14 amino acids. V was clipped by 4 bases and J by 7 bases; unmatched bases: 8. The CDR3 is CSATRQGMGGELFF. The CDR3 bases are TGCAGTGCTACCCGACAGGGGATGGGCGGGGAGCTGTTTTTT.

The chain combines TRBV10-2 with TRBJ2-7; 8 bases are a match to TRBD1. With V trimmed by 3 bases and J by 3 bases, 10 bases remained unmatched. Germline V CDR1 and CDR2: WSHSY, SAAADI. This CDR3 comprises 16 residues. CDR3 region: CASSERTTGDIYEQYF. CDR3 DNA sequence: TGCGCCAGCAGTGAAAGAACGACAGGGGATATCTACGAGCAGTACTTC.

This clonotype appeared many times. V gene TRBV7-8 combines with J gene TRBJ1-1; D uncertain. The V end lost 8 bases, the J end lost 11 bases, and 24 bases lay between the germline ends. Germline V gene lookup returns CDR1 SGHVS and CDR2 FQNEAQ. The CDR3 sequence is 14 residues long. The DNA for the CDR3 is TGTGCCAGCGGACCCCAAAGTGCCGGGGTCGCCGCTTTCTTT. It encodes CASGPQSAGVAAFF.

For the CDR3, the DNA is TGTGCCAGTAGTAGGGACAGGCGGTCTGAAGCTTTCTTT. Its translation is CASSRDRRSEAFF. The rearrangement links TRBV19 to TRBJ1-1, with 8 bases lining up with TRBD1. This CDR3 comprises 13 residues. With 4 bases clipped from V and 6 bases from J, the junction kept 4 bases outside the gene matches. CDR1 LNHDA and CDR2 SQIVND come from the germline V gene (reference sequence). Drawing the rest from reference TRBV19 and TRBJ1-1, the complete variable domain is DGGITQSPKYLFRKEGQNVTLSCEQNLNHDAMYWYRQDPGQGLRLIYYSQIVNDFQKGDIAEGYSVSREKKESFPLTVTSAQKNPTAFYLCASSRDRRSEAFFGQGTRLTVV.

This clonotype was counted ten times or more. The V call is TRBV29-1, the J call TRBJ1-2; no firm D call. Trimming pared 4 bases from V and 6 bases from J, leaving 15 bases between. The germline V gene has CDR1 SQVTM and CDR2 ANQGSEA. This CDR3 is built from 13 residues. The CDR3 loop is CSVAFGVNDGYTF. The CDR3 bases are TGCAGCGTTGCCTTTGGGGTCAATGATGGCTACACCTTC.

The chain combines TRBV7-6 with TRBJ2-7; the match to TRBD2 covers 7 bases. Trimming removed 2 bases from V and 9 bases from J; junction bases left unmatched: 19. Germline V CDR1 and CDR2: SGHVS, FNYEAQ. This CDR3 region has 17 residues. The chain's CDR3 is CASSLPPGVAGATGQYF. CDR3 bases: TGTGCCAGCAGCTTACCTCCTGGGGTAGCGGGTGCCACCGGGCAGTACTTC.